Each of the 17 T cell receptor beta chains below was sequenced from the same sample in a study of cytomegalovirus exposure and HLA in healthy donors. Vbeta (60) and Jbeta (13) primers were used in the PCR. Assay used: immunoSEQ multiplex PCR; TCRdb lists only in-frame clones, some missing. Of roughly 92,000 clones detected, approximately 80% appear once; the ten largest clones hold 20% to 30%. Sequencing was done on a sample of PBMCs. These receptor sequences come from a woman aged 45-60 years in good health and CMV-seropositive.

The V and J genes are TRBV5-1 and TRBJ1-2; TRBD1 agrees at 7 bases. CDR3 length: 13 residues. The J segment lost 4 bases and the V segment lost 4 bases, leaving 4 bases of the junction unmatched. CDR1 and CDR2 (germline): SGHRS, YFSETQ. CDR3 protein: CASSQGQTYGYTF. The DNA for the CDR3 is TGCGCCAGCAGCCAGGGACAGACCTATGGCTACACCTTC.

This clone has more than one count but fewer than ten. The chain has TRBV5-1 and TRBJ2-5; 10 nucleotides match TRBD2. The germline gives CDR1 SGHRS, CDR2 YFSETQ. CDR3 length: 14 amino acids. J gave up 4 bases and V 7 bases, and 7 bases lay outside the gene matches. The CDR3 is CASWSGREGETQYF. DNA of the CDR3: TGCGCCAGCTGGAGCGGGAGGGAGGGAGAGACCCAGTACTTC.

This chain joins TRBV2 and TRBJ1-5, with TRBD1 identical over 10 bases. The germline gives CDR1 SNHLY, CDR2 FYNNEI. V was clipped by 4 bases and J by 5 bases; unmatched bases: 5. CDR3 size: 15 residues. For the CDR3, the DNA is TGTGCCAGCAGTGGGGACAGGGGCCCCCATCAGCCCCAGCATTTT. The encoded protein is CASSGDRGPHQPQHF.

CDR3 coding DNA: TGTGCCAGCAGTGAAGAGGGACAGGGGGTAGAGACCCAGTACTTC. Amino acids: CASSEEGQGVETQYF. The chain links TRBV6-1 to TRBJ2-5, with 11 bases identical to TRBD1. This CDR3 region has 15 residues. Trimming removed 1 base from V and 4 bases from J; junction bases left unmatched: 2. Germline V lookup: CDR1 MNHNS, CDR2 SASEGT.

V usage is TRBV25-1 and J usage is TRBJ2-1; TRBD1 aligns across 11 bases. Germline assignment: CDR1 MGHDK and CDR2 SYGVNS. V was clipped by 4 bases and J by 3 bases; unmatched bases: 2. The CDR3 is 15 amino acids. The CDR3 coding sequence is TGTGCCAGCAGTGGGGGACAGGGGGTCTACAATGAGCAGTTCTTC. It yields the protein CASSGGQGVYNEQFF.

The CDR3 bases are TGTGCCAGTAGTGTTACTGTCCAGGTGAACACTGAAGCTTTCTTT. Translating it yields CASSVTVQVNTEAFF. The chain recombines TRBV19 with TRBJ1-1; D remains unclear. The length of the CDR3 is 15 residues. Germline V lookup: CDR1 LNHDA, CDR2 SQIVND (reference sequence). Trimming stripped 5 bases from V and 0 bases from J, with 13 bases between. The full variable domain, rest sourced from reference TRBV19 and TRBJ1-1, is DGGITQSPKYLFRKEGQNVTLSCEQNLNHDAMYWYRQDPGQGLRLIYYSQIVNDFQKGDIAEGYSVSREKKESFPLTVTSAQKNPTAFYLCASSVTVQVNTEAFFGQGTRLTVV.

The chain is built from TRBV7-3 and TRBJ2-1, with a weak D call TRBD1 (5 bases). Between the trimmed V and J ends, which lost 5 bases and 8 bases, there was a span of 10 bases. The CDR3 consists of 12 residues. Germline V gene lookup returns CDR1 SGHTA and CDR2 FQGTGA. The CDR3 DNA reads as TGTGCCAGCAGCCCGCAGGGTGATGAGCAGTTCTTC. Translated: CASSPQGDEQFF.

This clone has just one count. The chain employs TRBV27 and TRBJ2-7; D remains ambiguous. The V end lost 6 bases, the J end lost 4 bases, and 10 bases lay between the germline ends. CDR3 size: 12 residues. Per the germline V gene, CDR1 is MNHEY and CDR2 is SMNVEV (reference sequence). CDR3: CASRLRVYEQYF. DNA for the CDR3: TGTGCCAGCAGACTGCGCGTGTACGAGCAGTACTTC.

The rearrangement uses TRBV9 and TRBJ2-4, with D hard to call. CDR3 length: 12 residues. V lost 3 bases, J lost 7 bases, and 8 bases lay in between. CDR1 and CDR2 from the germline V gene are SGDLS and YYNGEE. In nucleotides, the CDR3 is TGTGCCAGCAGCGAAGATGGCAACATTCAGTACTTC. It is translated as CASSEDGNIQYF. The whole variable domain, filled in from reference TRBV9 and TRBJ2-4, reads DSGVTQTPKHLITATGQRVTLRCSPRSGDLSVYWYQQSLDQGLQFLIQYYNGEERAKGNILERFSAQQFPDLHSELNLSSLELGDSALYFCASSEDGNIQYFGAGTRLSVL.

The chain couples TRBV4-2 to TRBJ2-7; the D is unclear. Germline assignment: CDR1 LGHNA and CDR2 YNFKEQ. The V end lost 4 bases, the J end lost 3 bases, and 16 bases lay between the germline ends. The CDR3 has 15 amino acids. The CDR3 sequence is CASSRQWSAVYEQYF. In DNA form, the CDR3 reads TGTGCCAGCAGCCGCCAGTGGTCTGCGGTCTACGAGCAGTACTTC.

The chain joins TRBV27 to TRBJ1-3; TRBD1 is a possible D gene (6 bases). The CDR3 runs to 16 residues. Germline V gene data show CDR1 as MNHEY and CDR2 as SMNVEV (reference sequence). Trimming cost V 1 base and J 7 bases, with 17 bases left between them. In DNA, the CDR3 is TGTGCCAGCAGTTTATGGTCCCCGGGCAGGGGCAACACCATATATTTT. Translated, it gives CASSLWSPGRGNTIYF.

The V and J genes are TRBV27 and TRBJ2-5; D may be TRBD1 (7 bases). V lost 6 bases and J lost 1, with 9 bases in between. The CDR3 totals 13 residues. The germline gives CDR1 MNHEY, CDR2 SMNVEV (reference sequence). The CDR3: CASRRDSQETQYF. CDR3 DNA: TGTGCCAGCAGGCGGGACAGCCAAGAGACCCAGTACTTC.

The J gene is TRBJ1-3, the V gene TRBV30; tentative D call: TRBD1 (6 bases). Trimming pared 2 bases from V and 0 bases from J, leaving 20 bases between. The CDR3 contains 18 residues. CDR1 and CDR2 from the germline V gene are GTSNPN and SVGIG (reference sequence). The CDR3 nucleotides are TGTGCCTGGAGTACAACCACTTCAGGGGCGTTCTCTGGAAACACCATATATTTT. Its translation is CAWSTTTSGAFSGNTIYF.

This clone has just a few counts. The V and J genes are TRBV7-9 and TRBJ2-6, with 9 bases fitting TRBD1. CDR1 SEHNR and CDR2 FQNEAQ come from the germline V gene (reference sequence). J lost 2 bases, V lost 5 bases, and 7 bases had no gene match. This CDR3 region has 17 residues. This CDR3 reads CASSPDRGVTGANVLTF. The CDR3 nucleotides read TGTGCCAGCAGCCCGGACAGGGGAGTCACTGGGGCCAACGTCCTGACTTTC.

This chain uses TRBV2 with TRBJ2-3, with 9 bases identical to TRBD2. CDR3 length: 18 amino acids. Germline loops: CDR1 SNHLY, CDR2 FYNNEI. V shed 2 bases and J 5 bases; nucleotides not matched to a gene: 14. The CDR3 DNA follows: TGTGCCAGCAGTGAAAGTTTCCTTAGGACTAGCGATCAAGATACGCAGTATTTT. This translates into CASSESFLRTSDQDTQYF.

As DNA, the CDR3 is TGTGCCACCAGCAGAGGGGGGGGCGACACAGGGCGCCGCAATGAGCAGTTCTTC. Amino acid sequence: CATSRGGGDTGRRNEQFF. The J gene is TRBJ2-1, the V gene TRBV15; TRBD2 is a possible D gene (7 bases). V lost 1 base to trimming and J lost 6 bases, with 22 bases between them. Germline assignment: CDR1 LNHNV and CDR2 YYDKDF (reference sequence). The CDR3 length is 18 residues.

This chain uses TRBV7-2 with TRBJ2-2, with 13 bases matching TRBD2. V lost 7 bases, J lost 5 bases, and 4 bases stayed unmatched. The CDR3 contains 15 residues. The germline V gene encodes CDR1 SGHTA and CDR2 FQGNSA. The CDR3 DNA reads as TGTGCCAGCAACCTACTAGCGGGGGGGACCGGGGAGCTGTTTTTT. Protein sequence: CASNLLAGGTGELFF.